A single sample gave rise to the 19 T cell receptor beta chains below, sequenced in a study of T cell changes during pregnancy in multiple sclerosis. Only in-frame clones appear in the TCRdb table, and some are missing; sequencing was by immunoSEQ multiplex PCR. The table has roughly 90,000 clones, 94% seen once. Sample: peripheral blood, taken in the third trimester of pregnancy. The source of these receptors is a female donor with multiple sclerosis, enrolled in a pregnancy study.

V gene TRBV6-5 combines with J gene TRBJ2-5; possibly TRBD2 for D (5 bases). V dropped 0 bases and J dropped 4 bases, with 9 bases sitting between them. The CDR3 loop spans 14 amino acids. Germline CDR1 reads MNHEY; CDR2 reads SVGAGI. The CDR3 spells CASSYSIGGETQYF. CDR3 DNA sequence: TGTGCCAGCAGTTACTCGATAGGAGGAGAGACCCAGTACTTC.

The V gene is TRBV12-5, the J gene TRBJ1-1, with D perhaps matching TRBD1 (5 bases). Trimming took off 4 bases at V and 5 bases at J, with 17 bases between the two ends. The V gene's germline CDR1 is LGHNT and CDR2 FRNRAP. The CDR3 is made up of 15 amino acids. CDR3 coding DNA: TGTGCTAGTGGTTCATCGGGAGGAAAGGGGACTGAAGCTTTCTTT. This sequence encodes CASGSSGGKGTEAFF.

V is TRBV28 and J is TRBJ2-7; 7 bases fit TRBD1. The CDR3 spans 14 residues. Germline V gives CDR1 MDHEN, CDR2 SYDVKM. The junction had 5 bases not matched to a gene; V was cut back by 3 bases and J by 3 bases. The CDR3 is CASSFSQGLYEQYF. In DNA, the CDR3 is TGTGCCAGCAGTTTTTCACAGGGGCTCTACGAGCAGTACTTC.

This chain connects TRBV4-3 to TRBJ2-3; 8 bases match TRBD2. The ends lost 4 bases at V and 1 base at J; junction bases unmatched: 4. Germline CDR1 and CDR2: LGHNA and YSLEER. The CDR3 loop spans 15 amino acids. The CDR3, as DNA: TGCGCCAGCAGCCTATCACTAGCGGGCACAGATACGCAGTATTTT. This codes for CASSLSLAGTDTQYF.

V gene TRBV14 combines with J gene TRBJ2-3; 8 positions agree with TRBD2. This CDR3 spans 16 amino acids. Per the germline V gene, CDR1 is SGHDN and CDR2 is FVKESK. J lost 6 bases, V lost 0 bases, and 8 bases had no gene match. CDR3 sequence: CASSQDTGGRFDTQYF. The DNA for the CDR3 is TGTGCCAGCAGCCAAGACACGGGAGGGCGTTTTGATACGCAGTATTTT.

This rearrangement joins TRBV7-9 to TRBJ2-7, with 9 bases aligning to TRBD1. The germline V gene has CDR1 SEHNR and CDR2 FQNEAQ (reference sequence). V dropped 1 base and J dropped 3; count of bases not matched to a gene: 10. The CDR3 is 17 residues long. CDR3 in amino acids: CASSLGLSGTGYYEQYF. CDR3 DNA: TGTGCCAGCAGCTTAGGTCTTTCCGGGACAGGGTACTACGAGCAGTACTTC.

V is TRBV28 and J is TRBJ2-7; 9 positions match TRBD1. Germline CDR1 MDHEN, CDR2 SYDVKM. Trimming removed 2 bases from V and 3 bases from J; junction bases left unmatched: 5. This CDR3 comprises 15 residues. Written as DNA, the CDR3 is TGTGCCAGCAGTTTACCAGGGACAGGGAACTACGAGCAGTACTTC. It encodes CASSLPGTGNYEQYF.

The V gene is TRBV2, the J gene TRBJ2-1, with TRBD1 identical over 8 bases. V lost 8 bases, J lost 4 bases, and 7 bases stayed unmatched. Germline assignment: CDR1 SNHLY and CDR2 FYNNEI. CDR3 length: 14 amino acids. The CDR3 region is CASVWQGAYNEQFF. DNA of the CDR3: TGTGCCAGCGTGTGGCAGGGGGCTTACAATGAGCAGTTCTTC.

This clone was observed a handful of times. The J gene is TRBJ1-1, the V gene TRBV14; 7 nucleotides line up with TRBD1. This CDR3 has 16 residues. Germline trimming cut 0 bases from V and 11 bases from J; bases unmatched to any gene: 15. From germline, CDR1 is SGHDN and CDR2 FVKESK. The CDR3 protein is CASSQDHPIPGGLAFF. In DNA form, the CDR3 reads TGTGCCAGCAGCCAAGATCATCCAATACCAGGGGGTTTGGCTTTCTTT. Combining the CDR3 with reference TRBV14 and TRBJ1-1 gives the whole variable domain EAGVTQFPSHSVIEKGQTVTLRCDPISGHDNLYWYRRVMGKEIKFLLHFVKESKQDESGMPNNRFLAERTGGTYSTLKVQPAELEDSGVYFCASSQDHPIPGGLAFFGQGTRLTVV.

The chain uses TRBV28 and TRBJ2-2, with 15 bases lining up with TRBD2. The CDR3 consists of 16 residues. The V gene end was trimmed by 8 bases and the J gene end by 5 bases; junction bases not matched to a gene: 6. The germline V gene has CDR1 MDHEN and CDR2 SYDVKM. The CDR3, as DNA: TGTGCCAGCGGACTAGCGGGAGGGGGGGGTACCGGGGAGCTGTTTTTT. Translating gives CASGLAGGGGTGELFF.

The chain recombines TRBV20-1 with TRBJ2-1; the D is unclear. V lost 3 bases to trimming and J lost 6 bases, with 6 bases between them. CDR3 length equals 11 residues. Germline V gene sequence: CDR1 DFQATT, CDR2 SNEGSKA (reference sequence). This CDR3 is CSARGSNEQFF. The CDR3 DNA reads TGCAGTGCTAGGGGCAGCAATGAGCAGTTCTTC.

The chain has TRBV27 and TRBJ2-1, with a weak D call TRBD1 (5 bases). The CDR3 loop spans 12 amino acids. The V gene lost 6 bases and the J gene lost 2 bases, with 5 bases spanning the gap. CDR1 and CDR2 (germline): MNHEY, SMNVEV (reference sequence). CDR3 protein: CASRGPYNEQFF. The DNA of the CDR3 is TGTGCCAGCAGGGGGCCCTACAATGAGCAGTTCTTC.

The genes are TRBV28 and TRBJ2-5; D gene ambiguous. The CDR3 extends over 12 amino acids. V lost 6 bases, J lost 6 bases, and 11 bases lay in between. CDR1 and CDR2 (germline): MDHEN, SYDVKM. The CDR3 DNA sequence: TGTGCCAGCAGAGTTTCCGGTCAGACCCAGTACTTC. Amino acids: CASRVSGQTQYF.

CDR3 protein: CASSQTTGGGEQYF. CDR3 in DNA: TGTGCCAGCAGCCAAACGACAGGGGGCGGAGAGCAGTACTTC. This sequence joins TRBV14 and TRBJ2-7, with 10 bases identical to TRBD1. This CDR3 comprises 14 residues. V dropped 2 bases and J dropped 7; count of bases not matched to a gene: 5. CDR1 and CDR2 from the germline V gene are SGHDN and FVKESK.

This sequence joins TRBV19 and TRBJ2-5; tentative D call: TRBD2 (6 bases). Germline CDR1 reads LNHDA; CDR2 reads SQIVND (reference sequence). V gave up 0 bases and J gave up 4 bases, with 15 bases separating them. The CDR3 runs to 16 residues. CDR3 nucleotides: TGTGCCAGTAGTATAGATGCGGGAAGGTCACGAGAGACCCAGTACTTC. Protein sequence: CASSIDAGRSRETQYF.

The chain employs TRBV2 and TRBJ2-1; 12 bases align to TRBD2. CDR1 is SNHLY and CDR2 is FYNNEI in the germline V gene. The CDR3 extends over 16 amino acids. Trimming cost V 2 bases and J 5 bases; bases outside gene matches: 4. The CDR3 sequence: CASSELGLAGNNEQFF. The CDR3 region has the DNA TGTGCCAGCAGTGAACTAGGACTAGCGGGAAACAATGAGCAGTTCTTC.

The rearrangement links TRBV4-1 to TRBJ2-5, with D possibly being TRBD1 (6 bases). CDR3 length: 15 residues. From germline, CDR1 is MGHRA and CDR2 YSYEKL. V lost 4 bases, J lost 5 bases, and 17 bases lay in between. CDR3 loop: CASSRQYQQGETQYF. CDR3 in DNA: TGCGCCAGCAGCCGACAGTACCAGCAGGGGGAGACCCAGTACTTC.

The chain links TRBV20-1 to TRBJ1-2, with D perhaps TRBD1 (5 bases). CDR3 size: 11 residues. V lost 5 bases and J 2 bases, leaving 6 bases between the germline ends. The germline CDR1 and CDR2 sequences are DFQATT and SNEGSKA (reference sequence). CDR3 amino acids: CSAPGNYGYTF. CDR3 in DNA: TGCAGTGCTCCAGGGAACTATGGCTACACCTTC.

The genes are TRBV19 and TRBJ1-5; D is unresolved. The length of the CDR3 is 14 residues. Trimming shortened V by 8 bases and J by 1 base, and 12 bases separated the two germline ends. The germline V gene has CDR1 LNHDA and CDR2 SQIVND (reference sequence). In nucleotides, the CDR3 is TGTGCCAGTTCTAGGGCGGGAAGCAATCAGCCCCAGCATTTT. Translated, it gives CASSRAGSNQPQHF.